The entry below describes one T cell receptor (beta chain). Its antigen is unidentified. The junction differs from germline at one of its ends, possibly a read error. This sample was included in a study of tumor-infiltrating lymphocytes in primary liver carcinoma. The overall study: Each of the samples returned roughly 3.65 to 8 million productive TCRbeta reads (a yield similar across tissue types). Study-level findings and limits: Less overlap was seen in tumor-adjacent and tumor-blood pairs than in tumor region pairs.

Reverse transcription of 450 to 500 ng total RNA with a constant-region primer produced TCR beta cDNA. It was through three nested multiplex PCR rounds of slightly modified ARM-PCR that TCR beta libraries arose. TRBV1-TRBV30 forward and Cbeta reverse primers drove the first two roughly 10-cycle rounds. Via MiXCR, TCRdb re-called the multiplex PCR reads, giving one row per CDR3 protein. The sample consists of roughly 200,000 distinct CDR3 sequences, around four fifths of them appearing once. The CDR3 contains 12 residues. In germline, CDR1 is MNHNS, CDR2 SASEGT. DNA and RNA were both co-extracted from roughly 18-30 mg of bulk tissue that had not been sorted. Cases comprised patients with primary liver carcinoma who received surgical resection. Tumor samples all exceeded 85% viable tumor cells.

Material for sequencing was tumor tissue from primary liver carcinoma. The chain carries TRBV6-1 and TRBJ2-3; D may be TRBD1 or TRBD2 (5 bases each). The TCR was taken from a man aged 40-50 years with primary liver carcinoma and hepatitis B virus infection. CDR3 region: CTSNDGGATQFF. CDR3 nucleotides: TGTACCAGCAATGATGGGGGAGCTACGCAGTTTTTT.